This TCR beta chain was recovered during a study of cytomegalovirus exposure and HLA in healthy donors (dated by TCRdb to 2017 to 2019). Background for the entire study: In an earlier analysis of roughly 500 of the donors, under 300 Gb of sequence data and approximately 120 million unique TCR beta sequences from approximately 180 million T cells were reported. In the later analysis, no new phenotypic data were used to find candidate immune exposures; instead, reliance was placed on TCR beta sequences and their occurrence across donors. The study was designed to test whether signatures of past pathogen exposure could be identified by cataloging public T cell receptors. Donor age, sex, ethnicity and CMV serostatus were compiled alongside the repertoire data. About 5 DR-DQ haplotypes were handled as single units for association and clustering, since linkage in the cohort was strong. Every repertoire in the discovery cohort had been generated on one and the same sequencing platform. The study profiled the T cell repertoires of 500 to 800 subjects by immunosequencing and related them to cytomegalovirus serostatus. HLA typing covered class I and class II loci at four-digit resolution. Around 330 gigabases of sequencing data and tens of millions of unique TCR sequences made up an early release that covered over 550 HLA-typed donors. Besides the first cohort of 550 to 750 subjects, a separate validation cohort made up of roughly 120 different subjects was used. In a later analysis, previously published TCR beta repertoires from some 640 donors were re-analyzed and high-resolution HLA genotyping was added so that TCR occurrence patterns could be studied. Genome-wide SNP genotypes for about 55% of the roughly 670 donors were used in a later genetic analysis, which treated that subset as a discovery cohort. The genetic ancestry cluster associated with self-reported Caucasian donors included approximately 85% of the roughly 390 genotyped donors. To predict cytomegalovirus infection status, the study combined high-throughput TCR immunosequencing, statistical association of individual TCRs with disease status, and machine learning. The number of donors typed differed by locus, with roughly 629-640 for A, B, C, DRB1 and DQB1, roughly 520 for DQA1, nearly 610 for DPA1, and some 440 for DPB1. An earlier analysis of approximately 500 of the donors applied high-throughput TCR beta sequencing to assess whether each TCR beta V gene segment acted as functional or pseudogenic. Across about 370 genotyped donors of the cohort, an average of about 220,000 unique TCR beta nucleotide sequences per donor were sequenced, and 15% to 20% of those sequences were non-productive.

A single count supports this clone. The antigen this receptor binds is unknown. No clone much larger than this one lies a single base away; base qualities are absent. Overall results and qualifications from the work: Several of the top co-occurrence clusters appeared to be linked to parvovirus B19, influenza, CMV and Epstein-Barr virus, according to a later analysis. This cohort had only TCR beta chains sequenced, and the lack of alpha or paired-chain data limited which features could be detected. At a false discovery rate of 0.05, a later analysis linked around 15,000 TCR beta sequences to specific HLA alleles. While some public TCRs were present in many individuals, most TCR sequences turned up only very rarely across donors. The classifier was reported to diagnose cytomegalovirus status with high specificity and sensitivity in both the original cohort and the validation cohort. Because counts were too low, roughly 16 rarely observed V segments, including chromosome 9 orphons, were excluded from the earlier analysis of several hundred of the donors. According to a later analysis, TCR association rates differed among HLA loci, with DRB1 alleles showing the most associated TCRs and HLA-C alleles showing the fewest. In an earlier analysis of some 540 of the donors, most TCR beta V segments appeared in productive rearrangements about 90% or about 30% of the time, broadly matching IMGT annotations. In a later genetic analysis, a missense DCLRE1C variant was associated with V-gene and J-gene trimming of TCR beta chains, and the association was replicated in an independent cohort. When HLA alleles, especially DR and DQ, strongly co-occurred, TCR associations were difficult to assign to individual alleles. A further reported finding was that TCR beta sequences accurately predicted the HLA-A and HLA-B alleles for most subjects in the first cohort. A later analysis found that HLA-associated TCR beta chains were more clonally expanded and had lower generation probabilities than equally common non-associated chains. A group of highly shared sequence variants was considered likely to be a technical artifact of the sequencing pipeline. Correlated functional status among segregating V segments might be attributable to linkage disequilibrium, but an unknown experimental factor could not be ruled out. Presence/absence analyses assumed roughly uniform sequencing depth across donors, an assumption that may not hold. In a later analysis, most CMV-associated TCR beta chains were found to appear HLA-restricted, with HLA associations seemingly driven largely by CMV exposure. Three of the identified cytomegalovirus-associated TCR beta chains were confirmed in vitro to be specific for cytomegalovirus antigens. According to the authors, the approach could potentially be generalized to other disease states and immunological phenotypes. CMV serostatus was the only immune exposure information available for the cohort. According to a later genetic analysis, donors in an Asian-associated ancestry cluster had fewer N-insertions in productive TCRs than the approximately 650-donor mean. A total of fewer than 200 TCR beta chains were listed by the study as associated with cytomegalovirus. HLA typing was unavailable for some donors at each locus, so association tests used only the typed subset.

In total, roughly 710 healthy bone marrow donors made up the cohort. At the time of sampling, all cohort members were nominally healthy, though unrecorded immune exposures were likely present. The donor tested CMV seropositive and was one of the 289 seropositive cohort members. A peripheral blood sample was collected from each donor, and TCR beta sequencing was performed on peripheral blood mononuclear cells. Genomic DNA was extracted from the blood cell samples with the Qiagen DNeasy Blood Extraction Kit. Libraries were built with the immunoSEQ multiplex PCR assay. A mixture of 60 forward primers for TCR Vbeta segments and 13 reverse primers for TCR Jbeta segments was used in the multiplex PCR. A multiplex PCR assay on genomic DNA amplified the CDR3 region of rearranged TCR beta genes. Amplified TCR beta libraries were sequenced as 87-base-pair reads on the Illumina HiSeq System. Regarding the original processing steps: In a later analysis, tens of millions of unique TCR beta chains were counted across the roughly 670 repertoires, and around 10 million of these chains were shared by at least two donors. Raw reads were error-corrected and collapsed into unique sequences by a nearest-neighbor algorithm in which closely related sequences were merged to remove PCR and sequencing errors. To assign V, D and J gene segments, CDR3 sequences were aligned to IMGT reference sequences. Each retained sequence needed at least a six-nucleotide match to both a V gene segment and a J gene segment. A rearrangement counted as productive if the CDR3 had no stop codons and remained in frame with V and J, and every other rearrangement counted as non-productive. Following IMGT convention, CDR3 was defined as the stretch from the second conserved V-encoded cysteine to the conserved J-encoded phenylalanine. The earlier analysis of some 540 of the donors excluded any sequence lacking an unambiguous match to a single V gene segment. An earlier analysis of a few hundred of the donors classified V segments as functional when productive rearrangements were above 56.7% and as segregating when the standard deviation between donors was above 5%. A statistical classification framework was developed to diagnose cytomegalovirus status using the catalog of TCR beta chain sequences. V and J gene assignment, in a later analysis, came from comparing TCR nucleotide sequences with IMGT/GENE-DB human TR gene sequences. A later analysis assigned CDR3 sequences and most-parsimonious VDJ recombination scenarios with the TCRdist pipeline. In a later analysis, each TCR beta chain was defined by its CDR3 amino acid sequence together with its V-gene family, and reads lacking a unique V-gene family were excluded. A later analysis removed roughly 590 highly shared, low-generation-probability nucleotide sequences to deal with suspected cross-contamination and a sequencing artifact. In a later analysis, a clonal expansion index for each public chain was calculated from normalized within-repertoire ranks of inferred template counts. In a later analysis, generation probabilities were computed using a VDJ recombination model fitted to out-of-frame rearrangements, and the results were checked against IGoR. In a later analysis, hypergeometric tests were used to score TCR-TCR, TCR-HLA and TCR-CMV co-occurrence, with a repertoire-size bias correction applied to TCR pairs. A later analysis estimated false discovery rates by permuting HLA or CMV assignments 20 times. In a later analysis, co-occurring TCRs were grouped using DBSCAN, and TCRdist sequence similarity was added for clustering within HLA-allele-positive subsets. Repertoires with fewer than 30,000 or more than 120,000 public chains were left out of co-occurrence clustering, as were five repertoires with anomalous nucleotide sharing. Sourced from immuneACCESS, this table was stored by TCRdb with only in-frame sequences that have V and J called. A share of the clones is absent; for the studies checked, an unresolved V gene accounts for under half, and the remainder has no known explanation. The V and J calls and clone size come from that table; D and trimming were worked out from the DNA. For this sample there are roughly 120,000 clones; over 60% appear just once. Together, the top ten hold roughly 13% of the sample.

Sequencing was done on a sample of PBMCs. The TCR originated in a woman aged 40 to 50 in good health and CMV-seropositive.

The nucleotide sequence reads TGTGCCTCGCCAGGGGCGAGGGATGCCGGGGAGCTGTTTTTT. Its coded protein is CASPGARDAGELFF. The chain is assembled from TRBV30 and TRBJ2-2, with TRBD1 perhaps the D gene, on 6 matching bases. The CDR1 and CDR2 encoded by the germline V gene (reference sequence) are GTSNPN and SVGIG. Reading from cysteine to phenylalanine, the CDR3 counts 14 amino acids. CDR3 DNA only is kept here, 42 bases in frame from base 1. Deletion took 7 bases off V and 6 bases off J, with a span of 18 bases between the germline ends.